Given below is one TCR beta chain in context. Germline CDR1 is SEHNR and CDR2 is FQNEAQ (reference sequence). CDR3 length equals 13 residues. V gave up 3 bases and J gave up 10 bases, with 13 bases separating them. The data were taken from a study of OX40 agonist ivuxolimab in advanced cancers. Profiled with immunoSEQ multiplex PCR; TCRdb holds only in-frame clones, not every one. The sample contains tens of thousands of clones, nearly 90% of which appear only once. The receptor was derived from an adult with an advanced solid tumor such as melanoma, head and neck, liver or kidney cancer. This material consisted of CD4+ or CD8+ T cells sorted from blood, taken in a trial of the OX40 agonist ivuxolimab. The V call is TRBV7-9, the J call TRBJ2-1; D is uncertain. In DNA, the CDR3 is TGTGCCAGCAGCTTCCTATCGTCCGGAGAGCAGTTCTTC. Translated: CASSFLSSGEQFF.